The TCR beta chain described here comes from a study of cytomegalovirus exposure and HLA in healthy donors. Points from the study as a whole: Cytomegalovirus-associated TCR beta chains were listed, numbering 164.

60 Vbeta and 13 Jbeta primers were used in PCR. Some clones are missing from TCRdb's copy, which holds only in-frame ones; the method was immunoSEQ multiplex PCR. The sample gives some 140,000 clones, roughly 85% of which show up once; about 6.5% is in the top ten. With regard to this clone: The antigen is undetermined.

This CDR3 is built from 17 residues. V lost 6 bases, J lost 0 bases, and 18 bases lay in between. Germline CDR1 is LNHDA and CDR2 is SQIVND (reference sequence). This TCR came from a man aged 35-49 years in good health and CMV-seropositive. The sequenced material came from PBMCs. This chain joins TRBV19 and TRBJ1-3, with D possibly being TRBD1 (6 bases). The CDR3 region is CASRGVGWGRSGNTIYF. CDR3 in DNA: TGTGCCAGTAGGGGGGTGGGATGGGGGCGCTCTGGAAACACCATATATTTT.